One sample yielded the 29 T cell receptor beta chains listed below, sequenced in a study of T cell repertoires in cytomegalovirus infection (dated by TCRdb to about 2019). This sample's treatment or condition label indicates: in vitro stimulation with specific CMV peptide epitopes to enrich CMV-specific T cells. These receptors are not linked to any known antigen. Data came from an Illumina HiSeq 1500. TCRdb redid the processing of the public reads, applying fastp at Q25 and MiXCR, and retained in-frame beta chains. Each entry merges the rows of one CDR3 protein and shows their most common DNA and genes. The sample records about 350,000 distinct CDR3 sequences, roughly 34% of which are singletons. About 13% of the sample rests with the top ten. The sample was cultured PBMCs, taken from culture after CMV antigen stimulation. Receptors were obtained from a human donor in good health (CMV status not recorded). Some clones in this sample may be carry-over from other donors' samples.

This clonotype was recorded a few times. This chain connects TRBV7-7 to TRBJ2-1, with D perhaps TRBD2 (5 bases). The CDR3 contains 13 residues. Trimming cost V 3 bases and J 7 bases, with 10 bases left between them. Germline V gene sequence: CDR1 SSHAT, CDR2 FNYEAQ (reference sequence). Here the CDR3 reads CASSFEEGNEQFF. CDR3 sequence (DNA): TGTGCCAGCAGCTTTGAAGAGGGTAATGAGCAGTTCTTC.

This clonotype has only a few counts. The rearrangement uses TRBV5-1 and TRBJ2-1; tentative D call: TRBD1 (6 bases). This CDR3 region has 18 residues. V was pared by 0 bases and J by 3 bases, with 19 bases between. In germline, CDR1 is SGHRS, CDR2 YFSETQ. CDR3 protein: CASSLVGALGQNYNEQFF. CDR3 in DNA: TGCGCCAGCAGCTTGGTGGGGGCTCTGGGCCAAAACTACAATGAGCAGTTCTTC.

This clonotype occurred a few times. V gene TRBV6-6 combines with J gene TRBJ1-4; no reliable D call. V lost 3 bases, J lost 7 bases, and 15 bases lay in between. The CDR3 sequence is 15 residues long. Germline assignment: CDR1 MNHNY and CDR2 SVGAGI (reference sequence). CDR3 DNA: TGTGCCAGCAGTTATGGAACAACCCGCGTTGAAAAACTGTTTTTT. It translates to CASSYGTTRVEKLFF.

This clonotype occurred once. The chain employs TRBV15 and TRBJ1-1, with 8 bases lining up with TRBD1. J was trimmed by 6 bases and V by 2 bases; bases with no gene match: 8. Germline CDR1 LNHNV, CDR2 YYDKDF (reference sequence). The length of the CDR3 is 15 residues. CDR3 loop: CATSRLQGVGAEAFF. The CDR3 DNA is TGTGCCACCAGCAGATTACAGGGGGTCGGGGCTGAAGCTTTCTTT.

This clonotype was counted only a few times. CDR3 region: CASSFSGRGTDTQYF. For the CDR3, the DNA is TGTGCCAGCAGCTTTTCAGGCAGGGGCACAGATACGCAGTATTTT. This chain connects TRBV7-8 to TRBJ2-3, with D possibly being TRBD1 (5 bases). Germline V gene lookup returns CDR1 SGHVS and CDR2 FQNEAQ. V was cut by 3 bases and J by 1 base, with 11 bases left in between. The CDR3 is 15 amino acids.

The chain joins TRBV5-1 to TRBJ1-1; D remains unclear. Germline V CDR1 and CDR2: SGHRS, YFSETQ. The CDR3 consists of 12 residues. Deletions cut 0 bases from V and 10 bases from J, with 10 bases between. The CDR3 loop is CASSLAGVGAFF. Here the CDR3 DNA reads TGCGCCAGCAGCTTGGCCGGAGTAGGAGCTTTCTTT.

This clonotype was detected only once. The chain joins TRBV7-3 to TRBJ2-3; 13 bases line up with TRBD2. CDR1 and CDR2 from the germline V gene are SGHTA and FQGTGA. The CDR3 runs to 16 residues. Germline trimming cut 3 bases from V and 4 bases from J; bases unmatched to any gene: 4. In nucleotides, the CDR3 is TGTGCCAGCAGCTTTTGGACTAGCGGGAGCCCAGATACGCAGTATTTT. It translates to CASSFWTSGSPDTQYF. Complete variable domain (other parts from reference TRBV7-3 and TRBJ2-3): GAGVSQTPSNKVTEKGKYVELRCDPISGHTALYWYRQSLGQGPEFLIYFQGTGAADDSGLPNDRFFAVRPEGSVSTLKIQRTERGDSAVYLCASSFWTSGSPDTQYFGPGTRLTVL.

This clonotype has more than one count but fewer than ten. The CDR3 coding sequence is TGTGCCAGCACTGTACTAGCGGGGACTACCTACGAGCAGTACTTC. Its protein is CASTVLAGTTYEQYF. This rearrangement joins TRBV6-2 or TRBV6-3 to TRBJ2-7; 10 bases agree with TRBD2. The CDR3 is made up of 15 amino acids. Germline CDR1 MNHEY, CDR2 SVGEGT. The junction had 8 bases not matched to a gene; V was cut back by 7 bases and J by 2 bases.

This clonotype was seen more than once but under ten times. This chain joins TRBV12-3 or TRBV12-4 and TRBJ2-7, with D perhaps TRBD1 (8 bases). Trimming left V 6 bases short and J 0 bases short, with 15 bases between. The CDR3 is 15 residues long. This CDR3 is CASRTGGGGSYEQYF. The CDR3 coding sequence is TGTGCCAGCAGAACAGGGGGGGGAGGCTCCTACGAGCAGTACTTC.

The chain links TRBV4-3 to TRBJ2-7; tentatively, D is TRBD2 (6 bases). Trimming cost V 1 base and J 1 base, with 11 bases left between them. This CDR3 is 15 amino acids long. The germline V gene has CDR1 LGHNA and CDR2 YSLEER. The CDR3 protein is CASSQGLAWSYEQYF. CDR3 DNA sequence: TGCGCCAGCAGCCAAGGGCTAGCGTGGTCCTACGAGCAGTACTTC.

This clonotype was counted a few times. The genes are TRBV7-2 and TRBJ1-3; no firm D call. The CDR3 covers 15 residues. Germline assignment: CDR1 SGHTA and CDR2 FQGNSA. Deletions cut 5 bases from V and 2 bases from J, with 13 bases between. In DNA form, the CDR3 reads TGTGCCAGCAGCCCCCCCGTGTTTCCTGGAAACACCATATATTTT. Protein: CASSPPVFPGNTIYF. Filled out from reference TRBV7-2 and TRBJ1-3, the complete variable domain reads GAGVSQSPSNKVTEKGKDVELRCDPISGHTALYWYRQSLGQGLEFLIYFQGNSAPDKSGLPSDRFSAERTGGSVSTLTIQRTQQEDSAVYLCASSPPVFPGNTIYFGEGSWLTVV.

This clonotype was found a few times. The chain carries TRBV28 and TRBJ1-1; D call uncertain. CDR1 and CDR2 (germline): MDHEN, SYDVKM. The CDR3 is made up of 13 amino acids. The V end lost 5 bases, the J end lost 0 bases, and 7 bases lay between the germline ends. The chain's CDR3 is CASSDHMNTEAFF. CDR3 in DNA: TGTGCCAGCAGTGACCATATGAACACTGAAGCTTTCTTT.

This clonotype was counted a few times. The rearrangement links TRBV6-5 to TRBJ1-1; 9 bases match TRBD1. There are 14 residues in the CDR3. After removal of 6 bases from V and 6 bases from J, the junction contained 8 bases not matched to a gene. Germline V lookup: CDR1 MNHEY, CDR2 SVGAGI. CDR3 in DNA: TGTGCCAGCAGCCCCGGGACAGGGAGCCCTGAAGCTTTCTTT. Its protein product is CASSPGTGSPEAFF.

V is TRBV10-3 and J is TRBJ1-1; no definite D call. Looked up from germline, CDR1 is ENHRY and CDR2 is SYGVKD. There are 13 residues in the CDR3. V lost 2 bases, J lost 4 bases, and 8 bases lay in between. CDR3 DNA: TGTGCCATCAGTGAGGGGGAACCCACTGAAGCTTTCTTT. Protein sequence: CAISEGEPTEAFF.

The chain recombines TRBV7-6 with TRBJ1-2; no clear D gene. Germline V CDR1 and CDR2: SGHVS, FNYEAQ. V was pared by 6 bases and J by 2 bases, with 10 bases between. The CDR3 is 13 amino acids. The CDR3 loop reads CASSQDGNYGYTF. In nucleotides, the CDR3 is TGTGCCAGCAGTCAAGACGGAAACTATGGCTACACCTTC.

This clonotype was seen repeatedly, ten times or more. This sequence joins TRBV7-2 and TRBJ1-1; 10 nucleotides match TRBD1. The CDR3 loop spans 16 amino acids. CDR1 is SGHTA and CDR2 is FQGNSA in the germline V gene. The ends lost 6 bases at V and 4 bases at J; junction bases unmatched: 11. The DNA of the CDR3 is TGTGCCAGCAGGATCACGGGACAGGGGACGACCACTGAAGCTTTCTTT. Protein product: CASRITGQGTTTEAFF.

The chain employs TRBV19 and TRBJ2-7; either TRBD1 or TRBD2 may fit D (5 bases each). V was cut by 4 bases and J by 2 bases, with 12 bases left in between. CDR1 is LNHDA and CDR2 is SQIVND in the germline V gene (reference sequence). There are 14 residues in the CDR3. In DNA form, the CDR3 reads TGTGCCAGTAGTAGGGGGAGTTGGCCCTACGAGCAGTACTTC. It translates to CASSRGSWPYEQYF.

Here the CDR3 DNA reads TGTGCCAGCTCACTTGACGGGGCCGGAGCCTATTCACCCCTCCACTTT. Its translation is CASSLDGAGAYSPLHF. The rearrangement uses TRBV18 and TRBJ1-6, with D possibly being TRBD1 (5 bases). V was trimmed by 4 bases and J by 8 bases, leaving 18 bases between them. Germline V gene data show CDR1 as KGHSH and CDR2 as LQKENI. This CDR3 spans 16 amino acids.

This clonotype has only a few counts. This rearrangement joins TRBV6-6 to TRBJ2-7; TRBD2 is a possible D gene (6 bases). Per germline, CDR1 MNHNY and CDR2 SVGAGI (reference sequence). V lost 7 bases to trimming and J lost 6 bases, with 19 bases between them. This CDR3 has 14 amino acids. The CDR3 here is CASTLLLVGGEQYF. CDR3 nucleotides: TGTGCCAGCACCCTACTTCTAGTGGGAGGCGAGCAGTACTTC.

This clonotype was observed a few times. V is TRBV7-2 and J is TRBJ2-1, with 7 bases that match TRBD2. The trim removed 4 bases at V and 5 bases at J, leaving 8 bases unmatched. The germline V gene has CDR1 SGHTA and CDR2 FQGNSA. The CDR3 totals 15 residues. In DNA form, the CDR3 reads TGTGCCAGCAGCTCTCCGGGACTATCAAACAATGAGCAGTTCTTC. It is translated as CASSSPGLSNNEQFF.

This clonotype has more than one count but fewer than ten. The CDR3 nucleotides are TGTGCCAGCAGCTCCGGACAGGGCCTATCTTCGCTTGCCTACAATGAGCAGTTCTTC. Translating it yields CASSSGQGLSSLAYNEQFF. V usage is TRBV6-1 and J usage is TRBJ2-1; TRBD1 matches 8 bases. The germline V gene has CDR1 MNHNS and CDR2 SASEGT. This CDR3 has 19 residues. Trimming removed 6 bases from V and 2 bases from J; junction bases left unmatched: 18.

This clonotype was seen a few times. The CDR3 region has the DNA TGTGCCAGCAGCTCGAGGACTGTCAATGAGCAGTTCTTC. It specifies CASSSRTVNEQFF. The chain couples TRBV7-2 to TRBJ2-1, with D possibly matching TRBD2 (5 bases). CDR1 SGHTA and CDR2 FQGNSA come from the germline V gene. V was shortened by 4 bases and J by 6 bases, with 10 bases between the two germline ends. The CDR3 loop spans 13 amino acids.

This clonotype was seen a single time. V and J are TRBV24-1 and TRBJ2-5; either TRBD1 or TRBD2 may fit D (5 bases each). Trimming shortened V by 10 bases and J by 3 bases, and 14 bases separated the two germline ends. The germline gives CDR1 KGHDR, CDR2 SFDVKD. The CDR3 has 13 amino acids. CDR3: CATGPGPKETQYF. The CDR3 DNA is TGTGCCACTGGACCGGGGCCCAAAGAGACCCAGTACTTC.

The rearrangement links TRBV28 to TRBJ1-1; TRBD1 agrees at 8 bases. Looked up from germline, CDR1 is MDHEN and CDR2 is SYDVKM. This CDR3 spans 15 amino acids. J lost 6 bases, V lost 10 bases, and 16 bases had no gene match. Written as DNA, the CDR3 is TGTGCCATCAAACCGACGAAACAGGGGGAAGCTGAAGCTTTCTTT. Translation gives CAIKPTKQGEAEAFF.

This chain links TRBV7-9 with TRBJ2-5; D ambiguous. The V gene's germline CDR1 is SEHNR and CDR2 FQNEAQ (reference sequence). V dropped 4 bases and J dropped 0 bases, with 15 bases sitting between them. The CDR3 totals 16 residues. DNA of the CDR3: TGTGCCAGCAGCTCCCACTACAGAGAGTACCAAGAGACCCAGTACTTC. This sequence encodes CASSSHYREYQETQYF.

The chain couples TRBV7-2 to TRBJ2-1; TRBD2 is a possible D gene (6 bases). Germline lookup yields CDR1 SGHTA and CDR2 FQGNSA. Trimming pared 2 bases from V and 9 bases from J, leaving 20 bases between. The CDR3 has 16 amino acids. The CDR3 here is CASSLFRTSRRGEQFF. CDR3 nucleotides: TGTGCCAGCAGCTTATTTAGGACAAGCAGGCGGGGTGAGCAGTTCTTC.

The V and J genes are TRBV12-3 or TRBV12-4 and TRBJ2-1, with a possible D match to TRBD2 (6 bases). The CDR3 length is 17 residues. V shed 5 bases and J shed 0 bases, with 17 bases lying between them. The CDR3 protein is CASSPFSLASSYNEQFF. The CDR3 nucleotides read TGTGCCAGCAGTCCCTTCTCGCTAGCGAGCTCCTACAATGAGCAGTTCTTC.

This rearrangement joins TRBV5-4 to TRBJ2-2; perhaps TRBD2 as D (6 bases). V lost 2 bases and J lost 3, with 14 bases in between. Looked up from germline, CDR1 is SGHNT and CDR2 is YYREEE (reference sequence). The CDR3 is 16 amino acids. The CDR3 nucleotides read TGTGCCAGCAGCTTAGATCCCACGGGAGACACCGGGGAGCTGTTTTTT. Amino acid sequence: CASSLDPTGDTGELFF.

This chain joins TRBV6-2 or TRBV6-3 and TRBJ1-2; no clear D. Per the germline V gene, CDR1 is MNHEY and CDR2 is SVGEGT. V was clipped by 8 bases and J by 4 bases, with 5 bases between them. This CDR3 has 10 residues. This CDR3 reads CASGSYGYTF. The DNA for the CDR3 is TGTGCCAGCGGTAGCTATGGCTACACCTTC.